The T cell receptor beta chain under discussion was sequenced for a study of T cell changes during pregnancy in multiple sclerosis. Measured with immunoSEQ multiplex PCR; TCRdb has only the in-frame clones, and not every one. The table shows some 60,000 clones, with less than 95% occurring only once. Per the germline V gene, CDR1 is SGHNT and CDR2 is YENEEA. The CDR3 covers 16 residues. The ends were cut back, 0 bases at V and 6 bases at J, with 12 bases in the middle. J is TRBJ1-6 and V is TRBV11-3, with D hard to call. Specimen: peripheral blood, collected in the third trimester of pregnancy. The TCR was taken from a female donor in good health, enrolled as a control in a pregnancy study. The DNA of the CDR3 is TGTGCCAGCAGCTTAGATCAGAGTAGCAGTAATTCACCCCTCCACTTT. Translating gives CASSLDQSSSNSPLHF.